This TCR beta chain stems from a study of control samples from healthy donors and cancer patients. V dropped 3 bases and J dropped 6; count of bases not matched to a gene: 8. Per the germline V gene, CDR1 is LNHDA and CDR2 is SQIVND (reference sequence). This CDR3 contains 16 residues. Produced via immunoSEQ multiplex PCR; TCRdb's table is partial and in-frame only. The sample lists about 110,000 clones; approximately 87% were seen once. This receptor was obtained from a woman aged 55 to 70 with lung cancer. Sequencing input: PBMCs. This chain links TRBV19 with TRBJ2-3; 11 bases align to TRBD2. CDR3 DNA: TGTGCCAGTAGTATCCTAGCGGGGGGACCTCAGGATACGCAGTATTTT. Its translation is CASSILAGGPQDTQYF.